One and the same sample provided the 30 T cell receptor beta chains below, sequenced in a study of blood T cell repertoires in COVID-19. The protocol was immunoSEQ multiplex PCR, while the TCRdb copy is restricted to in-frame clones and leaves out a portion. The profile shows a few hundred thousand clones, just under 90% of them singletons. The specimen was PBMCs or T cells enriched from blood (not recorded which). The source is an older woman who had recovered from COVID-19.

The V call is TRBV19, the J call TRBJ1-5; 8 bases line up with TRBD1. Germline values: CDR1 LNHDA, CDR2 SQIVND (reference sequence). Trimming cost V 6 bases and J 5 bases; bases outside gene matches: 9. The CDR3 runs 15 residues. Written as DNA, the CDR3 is TGTGCCAGTAGACTGGACAGGGACGGTGATCAGCCCCAGCATTTT. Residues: CASRLDRDGDQPQHF.

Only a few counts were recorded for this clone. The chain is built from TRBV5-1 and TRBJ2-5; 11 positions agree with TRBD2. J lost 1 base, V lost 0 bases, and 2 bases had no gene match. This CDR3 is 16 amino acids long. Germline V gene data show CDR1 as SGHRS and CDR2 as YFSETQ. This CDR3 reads CASSLVGTSGQETQYF. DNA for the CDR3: TGCGCCAGCAGCTTGGTGGGGACTAGCGGCCAAGAGACCCAGTACTTC.

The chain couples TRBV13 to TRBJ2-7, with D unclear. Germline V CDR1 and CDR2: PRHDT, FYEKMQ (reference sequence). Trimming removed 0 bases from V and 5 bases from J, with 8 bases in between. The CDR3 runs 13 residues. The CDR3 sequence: CASSLGYPNEQYF. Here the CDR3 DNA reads TGTGCCAGCAGCTTAGGCTACCCAAACGAGCAGTACTTC. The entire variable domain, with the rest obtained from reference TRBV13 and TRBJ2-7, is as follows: AAGVIQSPRHLIKEKRETATLKCYPIPRHDTVYWYQQGPGQDPQFLISFYEKMQSDKGSIPDRFSAQQFSDYHSELNMSSLELGDSALYFCASSLGYPNEQYFGPGTRLTVT.

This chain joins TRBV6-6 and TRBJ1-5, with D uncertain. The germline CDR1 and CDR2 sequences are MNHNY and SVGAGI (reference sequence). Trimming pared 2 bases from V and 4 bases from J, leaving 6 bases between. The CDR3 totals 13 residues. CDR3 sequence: CASSYAGNQPQHF. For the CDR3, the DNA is TGTGCCAGCAGTTACGCGGGAAATCAGCCCCAGCATTTT.

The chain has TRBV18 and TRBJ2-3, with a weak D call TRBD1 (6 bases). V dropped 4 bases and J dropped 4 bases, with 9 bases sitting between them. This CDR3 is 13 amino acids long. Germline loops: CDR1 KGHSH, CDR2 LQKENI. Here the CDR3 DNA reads TGTGCCAGCTCACAACAGGGTTCAGATACGCAGTATTTT. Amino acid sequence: CASSQQGSDTQYF.

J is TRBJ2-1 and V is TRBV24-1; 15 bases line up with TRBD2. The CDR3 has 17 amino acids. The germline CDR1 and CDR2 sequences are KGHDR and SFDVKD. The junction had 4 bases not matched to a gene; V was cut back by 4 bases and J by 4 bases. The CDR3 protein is CATSDGLAGGVYNEQFF. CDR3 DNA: TGTGCCACCAGTGACGGACTAGCGGGGGGGGTTTACAATGAGCAGTTCTTC.

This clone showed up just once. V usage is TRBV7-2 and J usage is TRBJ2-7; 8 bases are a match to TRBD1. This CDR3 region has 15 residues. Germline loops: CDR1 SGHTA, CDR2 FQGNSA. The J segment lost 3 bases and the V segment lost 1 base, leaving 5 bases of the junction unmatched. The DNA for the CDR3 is TGTGCCAGCAGCTTAGACGGACAGGGATACTACGAGCAGTACTTC. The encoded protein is CASSLDGQGYYEQYF.

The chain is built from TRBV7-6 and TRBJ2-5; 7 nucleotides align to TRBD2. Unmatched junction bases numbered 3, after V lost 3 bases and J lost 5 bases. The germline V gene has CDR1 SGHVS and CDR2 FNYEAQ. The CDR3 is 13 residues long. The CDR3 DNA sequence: TGTGCCAGCAGCTTCGGGGAGGGGGAGACCCAGTACTTC. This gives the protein CASSFGEGETQYF. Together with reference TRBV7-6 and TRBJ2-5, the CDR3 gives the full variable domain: GAGVSQSPRYKVTKRGQDVALRCDPISGHVSLYWYRQALGQGPEFLTYFNYEAQQDKSGLPNDRFSAERPEGSISTLTIQRTEQRDSAMYRCASSFGEGETQYFGPGTRLLVL.

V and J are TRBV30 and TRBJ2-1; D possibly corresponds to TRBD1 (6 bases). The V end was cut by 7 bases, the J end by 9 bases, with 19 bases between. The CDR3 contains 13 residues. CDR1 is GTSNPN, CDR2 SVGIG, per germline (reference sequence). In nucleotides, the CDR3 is TGTGCCTACCGCCGGGACATTATAGGTGAGCAGTTCTTC. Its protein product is CAYRRDIIGEQFF.

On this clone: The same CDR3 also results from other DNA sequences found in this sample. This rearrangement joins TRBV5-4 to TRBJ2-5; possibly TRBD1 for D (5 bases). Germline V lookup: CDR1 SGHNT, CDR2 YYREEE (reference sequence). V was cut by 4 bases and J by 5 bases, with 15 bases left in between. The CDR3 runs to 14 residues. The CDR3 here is CASSPGLAGETQYF. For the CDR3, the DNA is TGTGCCAGCAGCCCGGGCCTGGCAGGGGAGACCCAGTACTTC.

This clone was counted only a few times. For the CDR3, the DNA is TGTGCCAGCAGCGTAGGACAGGGCCTTCTGGAGCAGTACTTC. The encoded protein is CASSVGQGLLEQYF. The V gene is TRBV9, the J gene TRBJ2-7; TRBD1 matches 7 bases. CDR3 length equals 14 residues. CDR1 is SGDLS, CDR2 YYNGEE, per germline. V shed 0 bases, J shed 7 bases, and the junction held 7 bases outside the gene matches.

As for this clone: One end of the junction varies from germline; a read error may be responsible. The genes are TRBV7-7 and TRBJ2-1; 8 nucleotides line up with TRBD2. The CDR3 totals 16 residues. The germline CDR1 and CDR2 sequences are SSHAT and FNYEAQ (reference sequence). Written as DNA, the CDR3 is TGTGCTAGCAGCTCAATAGCCGGGACTAGTATCACTGAGCAGTTCTTC. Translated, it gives CASSSIAGTSITEQFF. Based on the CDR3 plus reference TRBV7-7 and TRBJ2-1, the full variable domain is GAGVSQSPRYKVTKRGQDVTLRCDPISSHATLYWYQQALGQGPEFLTYFNYEAQPDKSGLPSDRFSAERPEGSISTLTIQRTEQRDSAMYRCASSSIAGTSITEQFFGPGTRLTVL.

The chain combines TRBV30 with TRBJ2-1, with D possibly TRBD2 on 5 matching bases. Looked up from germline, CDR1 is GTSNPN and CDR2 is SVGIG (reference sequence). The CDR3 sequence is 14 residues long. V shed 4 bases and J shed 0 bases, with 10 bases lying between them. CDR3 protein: CAWTGGGSYNEQFF. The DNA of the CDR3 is TGTGCCTGGACTGGCGGAGGCTCCTACAATGAGCAGTTCTTC.

The CDR3 DNA reads as TGCGCCAGCAGCTTCACAGGTAATCAGCCCCAGCATTTT. Translated: CASSFTGNQPQHF. The J gene is TRBJ1-5, the V gene TRBV5-1; weak D call: TRBD1 (5 bases). Looked up from germline, CDR1 is SGHRS and CDR2 is YFSETQ. The CDR3 consists of 13 residues. V lost 2 bases, J lost 4 bases, and 7 bases lay in between.

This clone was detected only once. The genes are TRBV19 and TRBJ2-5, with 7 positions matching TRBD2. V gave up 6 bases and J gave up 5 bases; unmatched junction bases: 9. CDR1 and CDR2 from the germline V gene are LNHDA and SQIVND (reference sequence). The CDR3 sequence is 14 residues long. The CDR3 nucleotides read TGTGCCAGTAGGCAACGGGGGAGGGAGGAGACCCAGTACTTC. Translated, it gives CASRQRGREETQYF.

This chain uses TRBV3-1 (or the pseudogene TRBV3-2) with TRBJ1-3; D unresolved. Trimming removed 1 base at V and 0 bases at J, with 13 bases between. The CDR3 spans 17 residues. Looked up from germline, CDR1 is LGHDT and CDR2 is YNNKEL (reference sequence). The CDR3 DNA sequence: TGTGCCAGCAGCCAAGGTTCGGTGTCTTTCTCTGGAAACACCATATATTTT. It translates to CASSQGSVSFSGNTIYF.

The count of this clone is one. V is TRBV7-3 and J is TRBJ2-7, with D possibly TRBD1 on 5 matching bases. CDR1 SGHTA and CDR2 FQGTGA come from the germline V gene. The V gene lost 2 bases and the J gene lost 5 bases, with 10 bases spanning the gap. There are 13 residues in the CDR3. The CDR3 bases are TGTGCCAGCAGCTTAGAACAGGAAGACGAGCAGTACTTC. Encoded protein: CASSLEQEDEQYF.

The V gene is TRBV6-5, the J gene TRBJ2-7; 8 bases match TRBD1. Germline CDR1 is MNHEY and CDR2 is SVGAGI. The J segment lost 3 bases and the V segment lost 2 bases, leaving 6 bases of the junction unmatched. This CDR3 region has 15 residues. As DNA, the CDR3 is TGTGCCAGCAGTTACGGACAGGGTAGTTACTACGAGCAGTACTTC. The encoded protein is CASSYGQGSYYEQYF.

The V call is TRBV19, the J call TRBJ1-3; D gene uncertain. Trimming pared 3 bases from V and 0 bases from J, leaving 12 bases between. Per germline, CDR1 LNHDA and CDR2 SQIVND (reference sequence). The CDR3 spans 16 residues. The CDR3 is CASSMRAIFSGNTIYF. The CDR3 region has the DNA TGTGCCAGTAGTATGCGGGCTATTTTCTCTGGAAACACCATATATTTT.

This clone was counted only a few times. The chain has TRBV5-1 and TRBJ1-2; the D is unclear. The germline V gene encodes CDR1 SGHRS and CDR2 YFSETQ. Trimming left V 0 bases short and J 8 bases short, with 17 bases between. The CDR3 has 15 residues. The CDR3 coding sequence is TGCGCCAGCAGCTTGGAAGGAGAGGGTTCTGGGGGCTACACCTTC. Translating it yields CASSLEGEGSGGYTF.

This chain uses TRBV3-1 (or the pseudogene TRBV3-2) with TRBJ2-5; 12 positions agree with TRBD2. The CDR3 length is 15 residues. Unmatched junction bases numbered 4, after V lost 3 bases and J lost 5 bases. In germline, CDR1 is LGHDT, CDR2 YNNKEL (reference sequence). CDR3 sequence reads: CASSHSSGGGETQYF. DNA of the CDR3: TGTGCCAGCAGCCATTCTAGCGGGGGGGGTGAGACCCAGTACTTC.

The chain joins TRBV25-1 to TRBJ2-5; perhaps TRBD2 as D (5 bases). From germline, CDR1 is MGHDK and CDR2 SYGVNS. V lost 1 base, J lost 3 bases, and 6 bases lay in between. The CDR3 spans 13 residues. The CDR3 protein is CASSEFGKETQYF. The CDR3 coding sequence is TGTGCCAGCAGTGAATTCGGGAAAGAGACCCAGTACTTC.

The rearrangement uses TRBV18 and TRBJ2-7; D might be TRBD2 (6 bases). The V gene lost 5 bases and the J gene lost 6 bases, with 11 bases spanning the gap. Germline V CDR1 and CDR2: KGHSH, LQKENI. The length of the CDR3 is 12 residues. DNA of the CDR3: TGTGCCAGCTCAACCGGGGGATCCGAGCAGTACTTC. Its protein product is CASSTGGSEQYF.

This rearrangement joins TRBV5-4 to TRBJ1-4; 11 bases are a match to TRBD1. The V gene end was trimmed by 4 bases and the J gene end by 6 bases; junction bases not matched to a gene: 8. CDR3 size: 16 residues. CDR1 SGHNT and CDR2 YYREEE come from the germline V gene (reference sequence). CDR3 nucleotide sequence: TGTGCCAGCAGCCGGGAGGGGACAGGGGGATATGAAAAACTGTTTTTT. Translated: CASSREGTGGYEKLFF.

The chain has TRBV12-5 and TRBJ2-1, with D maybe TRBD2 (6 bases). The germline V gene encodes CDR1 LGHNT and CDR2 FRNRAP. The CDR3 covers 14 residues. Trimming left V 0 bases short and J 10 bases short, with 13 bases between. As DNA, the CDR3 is TGTGCTAGTGGTTTGGTACCCCCTCTAGCGGAGCAGTTCTTC. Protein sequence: CASGLVPPLAEQFF.

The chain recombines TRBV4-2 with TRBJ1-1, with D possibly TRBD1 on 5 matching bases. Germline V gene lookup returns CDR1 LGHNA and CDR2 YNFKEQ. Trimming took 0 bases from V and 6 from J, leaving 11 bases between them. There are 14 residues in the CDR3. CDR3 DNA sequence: TGTGCCAGCAGCCAAGAAGATCGGGGGGCTGAAGCTTTCTTT. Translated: CASSQEDRGAEAFF.

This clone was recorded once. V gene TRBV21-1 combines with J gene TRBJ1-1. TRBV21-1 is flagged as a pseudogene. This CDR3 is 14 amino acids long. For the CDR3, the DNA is TGTGCCAGCTATTATTTAACGGGGTACACAGAAGCTTTCTTT. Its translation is CASYYLTGYTEAFF.

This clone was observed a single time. The CDR3 sequence: CASWASLGDEQFF. CDR3 in DNA: TGCGCCAGTTGGGCTAGCCTTGGGGATGAGCAGTTCTTC. The chain uses TRBV10-2 and TRBJ2-1, with a tentative D call TRBD2 (5 bases). The germline V and J ends were trimmed by 9 bases and 8 bases, with 17 bases remaining between them. Germline-derived CDR1 and CDR2 are WSHSY and SAAADI. The CDR3 sequence is 13 residues long.

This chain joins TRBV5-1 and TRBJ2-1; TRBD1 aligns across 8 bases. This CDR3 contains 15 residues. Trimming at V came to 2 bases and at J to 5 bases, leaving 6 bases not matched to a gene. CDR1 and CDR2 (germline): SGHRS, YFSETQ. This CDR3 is CASSLMGQVHNEQFF. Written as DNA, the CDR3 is TGCGCCAGCAGCTTAATGGGACAGGTACACAATGAGCAGTTCTTC. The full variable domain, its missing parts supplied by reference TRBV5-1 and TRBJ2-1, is KAGVTQTPRYLIKTRGQQVTLSCSPISGHRSVSWYQQTPGQGLQFLFEYFSETQRNKGNFPGRFSGRQFSNSRSEMNVSTLELGDSALYLCASSLMGQVHNEQFFGPGTRLTVL.

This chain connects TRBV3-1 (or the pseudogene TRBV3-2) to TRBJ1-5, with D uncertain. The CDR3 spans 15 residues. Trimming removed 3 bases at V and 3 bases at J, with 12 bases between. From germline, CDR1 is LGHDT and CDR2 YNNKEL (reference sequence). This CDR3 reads CASSQGKAPNQPQHF. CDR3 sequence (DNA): TGTGCCAGCAGCCAGGGCAAAGCCCCCAATCAGCCCCAGCATTTT.